This T cell receptor beta chain was identified in a study of cytomegalovirus exposure and HLA in healthy donors. In the study overall: One earlier analysis, a look at approximately 190 million T cells, found around 110 million unique TCR beta sequences. Study observations and caveats: Researchers reported from a later analysis that most CMV-associated TCR beta chains appeared HLA-restricted. Most sequenced TCRs were rare (though some public TCRs occurred in many donors).

With 60 Vbeta and 13 Jbeta primers, the PCR was carried out. Generated by immunoSEQ multiplex PCR, the TCRdb table keeps only in-frame clones and is missing some. The sample includes about 160,000 clones, 60% to 80% seen only once; the top ten take approximately 2.3%. V was clipped by 4 bases and J by 2 bases, with 21 bases between them. CDR3 length: 17 residues. CDR1 and CDR2 from the germline V gene are MNHNS and SASEGT. In the case of this clone: Its antigen is still unknown.

This clonotype was obtained from a man in his fifties in good health and CMV-seropositive. The gene calls are TRBV6-1 and TRBJ2-7; TRBD2 is a possible D gene (7 bases). The sample taken for sequencing was PBMCs. CDR3 residues: CASSVSPRGGGTYEQYF. In DNA, the CDR3 is TGTGCCAGCAGTGTAAGCCCCCGAGGGGGGGGAACCTACGAGCAGTACTTC.